The next 6 T cell receptor beta chains were all read from a single sample in a study of human T cells and chemical hapten exposure. The time point here: patch test 1, 2 weeks after DPC sensitization. Indicated treatment: therapeutic diphenylcyclopropenone sensitization with weekly scalp DPC. Total RNA was extracted from unfractionated whole blood. Via MiXCR, TCRdb re-called the RACE reads, giving one row per CDR3 protein. Here the sample spans about 34,000 distinct CDR3 sequences, 5% to 8% being singletons. The material sequenced was whole blood, taken in connection with sensitization to the hapten diphenylcyclopropenone (DPC). These receptors came from a woman younger than 45 with alopecia areata. Some clones in this sample may be carry-over from other donors' samples.

This clonotype was observed a handful of times. This chain joins TRBV4-1 and TRBJ2-3, with 11 bases identical to TRBD2. The germline gives CDR1 MGHRA, CDR2 YSYEKL. This CDR3 comprises 17 residues. The trim removed 5 bases at V and 2 bases at J, leaving 9 bases unmatched. CDR3 sequence reads: CASSLGSGGEYTDTQYF. The DNA for the CDR3 is TGCGCCAGCAGCTTGGGTAGCGGGGGGGAATACACAGATACGCAGTATTTT.

This clonotype showed up many times. The genes are TRBV6-6 and TRBJ1-3; perhaps TRBD1 as D (5 bases). Germline loops: CDR1 MNHNY, CDR2 SVGAGI (reference sequence). V gave up 8 bases and J gave up 2 bases, with 16 bases separating them. The CDR3 runs 15 residues. CDR3 in amino acids: CASFYTVGAGNTIYF. Here the CDR3 DNA reads TGTGCCAGCTTCTACACCGTGGGGGCTGGAAACACCATATATTTT.

This clonotype was seen at least ten times. This sequence joins TRBV7-9 and TRBJ1-1, with 7 bases that match TRBD1. Unmatched junction bases numbered 8, after V lost 5 bases and J lost 5 bases. This CDR3 has 14 residues. Germline V gives CDR1 SEHNR, CDR2 FQNEAQ (reference sequence). DNA for the CDR3: TGTGCCAGCAGCCGAGGAGGGGGCGATACTGAAGCTTTCTTT. Translated: CASSRGGGDTEAFF. The full variable domain, its missing parts supplied by reference TRBV7-9 and TRBJ1-1, is DTGVSQNPRHKITKRGQNVTFRCDPISEHNRLYWYRQTLGQGPEFLTYFQNEAQLEKSRLLSDRFSAERPKGSFSTLEIQRTEQGDSAMYLCASSRGGGDTEAFFGQGTRLTVV.

This clonotype was counted between two and nine times. The chain links TRBV7-9 to TRBJ2-7; TRBD1 matches 8 bases. Per germline, CDR1 SEHNR and CDR2 FQNEAQ (reference sequence). The CDR3 is 15 amino acids. V lost 5 bases to trimming and J lost 5 bases; unmatched junction nucleotides: 11. CDR3 loop: CASSPGGKGPNEQYF. The CDR3 DNA reads TGTGCCAGCAGCCCAGGGGGCAAGGGTCCTAACGAGCAGTACTTC.

With respect to this clonotype: Germline and junction disagree at one end, which may indicate a read error. The rearrangement uses TRBV7-7 and TRBJ1-1, with TRBD1 identical over 11 bases. The CDR3 consists of 13 residues. Germline CDR1 reads SSHAT; CDR2 reads FNYEAQ (reference sequence). CDR3: CASISPGTGGSFF. CDR3 coding DNA: TGTGCTAGCATTTCACCCGGGACAGGGGGATCTTTCTTT.

This clonotype occurred many times. J is TRBJ1-2 and V is TRBV20-1; D may be TRBD1 (5 bases). The CDR3 totals 14 residues. Trimming removed 3 bases from V and 1 base from J, with 12 bases in between. CDR1 is DFQATT and CDR2 is SNEGSKA in the germline V gene (reference sequence). This chain's CDR3 is CSARASRGNYGYTF. The DNA for the CDR3 is TGCAGTGCTAGGGCCAGTAGGGGTAACTATGGCTACACCTTC.